The rows below give T cell receptor beta chains drawn from one sample of a study of blood T cell repertoires in COVID-19. Generated by immunoSEQ multiplex PCR, the TCRdb table keeps only in-frame clones and is missing some. Among 150,000 or so clones listed, approximately 87% were seen once. Sample: peripheral blood. The origin of the receptors is an elderly man with acute or convalescent COVID-19. CDR3s include the opening cysteine and the closing phenylalanine or tryptophan.

V,CDR3
TRBV24-1,CATSDGQGKTVGYTF
TRBV7-9,CASSSEGRGQYF
TRBV5-4,CASSPGQGRQVNTEAFF
TRBV27,CASRSGTANTGELFF
TRBV7-9,CASSFFVETQYF
TRBV6-1,CASSDRAGLSYNEQFF
TRBV9,CASSARQFLGGYTF
TRBV5-1,CASSPAGAVYEQYF
TRBV30,CAWSVRGGAYGYTF
TRBV3-1/TRBV3-2,CASSHGEGSRTDTQYF
TRBV27,CASTSLSPVSYEQYF
TRBV19,CASSDPGHINYGYTF
TRBV6-5,CASRTQSYNSPLHF
TRBV5-1,CASRLTSGRTYEQYF
TRBV9,CASSVGGGASTEAFF
TRBV6-5,CASSRDRRITQYF
TRBV19,CASSAGLTNYNEQFF
TRBV7-6,CASSLDFGGSGETQYF
TRBV3-1/TRBV3-2,CASSRASSGTDTQYF
TRBV6-5,CASSPTPTGAQPQHF
TRBV2,CASSDGRYQETQYF
TRBV5-1,CASSLAGGLENEQFF
TRBV10-1,CATASGTANNEQFF